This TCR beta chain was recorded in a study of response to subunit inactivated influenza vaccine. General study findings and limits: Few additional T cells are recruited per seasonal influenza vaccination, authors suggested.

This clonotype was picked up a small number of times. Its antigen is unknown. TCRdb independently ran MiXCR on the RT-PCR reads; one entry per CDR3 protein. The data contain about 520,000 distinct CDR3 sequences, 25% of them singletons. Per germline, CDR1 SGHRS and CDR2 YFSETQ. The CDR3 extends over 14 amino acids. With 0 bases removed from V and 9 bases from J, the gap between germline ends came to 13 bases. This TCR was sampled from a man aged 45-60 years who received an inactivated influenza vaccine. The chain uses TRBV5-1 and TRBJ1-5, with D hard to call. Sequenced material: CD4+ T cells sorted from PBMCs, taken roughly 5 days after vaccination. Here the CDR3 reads CASSLGAVLSPQHF. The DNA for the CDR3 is TGCGCCAGCAGCTTGGGGGCCGTCCTCTCGCCCCAGCATTTT. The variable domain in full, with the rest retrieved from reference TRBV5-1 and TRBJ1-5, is KAGVTQTPRYLIKTRGQQVTLSCSPISGHRSVSWYQQTPGQGLQFLFEYFSETQRNKGNFPGRFSGRQFSNSRSEMNVSTLELGDSALYLCASSLGAVLSPQHFGDGTRLSIL.